The rows below give T cell receptor beta chains drawn from one sample of a study of blood T cell repertoires in COVID-19. The assay was immunoSEQ multiplex PCR, and TCRdb's table has in-frame clones only and misses some. The table lists fewer than 350,000 clones, roughly 88% of them singletons. Sequenced sample: peripheral blood. The receptors derive from a man aged 18 to 29 with active or convalescent COVID-19. Each CDR3 is given with its conserved first and last residue. The D gene is left open where the match is weak. Some rows mark clone size as missing; the rest say once, few, many or name a class of expanded clone.

v_call,d_call,j_call,clone_size,cdr3_aa,cdr3_nt
TRBV6-5,.,TRBJ2-4,.,CASKGGDIQYF,TGTGCCAGCAAGGGGGGGGACATTCAGTACTTC
TRBV7-9,TRBD2,TRBJ2-1,once,CASSPSGGTLEQFF,TGTGCCAGCAGCCCTAGCGGGGGGACGCTAGAACAGTTCTTC
TRBV5-5,TRBD1,TRBJ2-5,.,CASTQIQGAQETQYF,TGTGCCAGCACCCAGATACAGGGGGCGCAAGAGACCCAGTACTTC
TRBV19,.,TRBJ1-2,.,CASNPGPFLRGKPRGYTF,TGTGCCAGTAACCCCGGCCCCTTTCTACGGGGAAAGCCGAGGGGCTACACCTTC
TRBV19,TRBD1,TRBJ1-5,once,CASSAPGQGYSNQPQHF,TGTGCCAGTAGTGCGCCGGGACAGGGGTATAGCAATCAGCCCCAGCATTTT
TRBV3-1/TRBV3-2,.,TRBJ1-1,.,CASRGVPTEAFF,TGTGCCAGCAGGGGCGTTCCCACTGAAGCTTTCTTT
TRBV7-4,TRBD1,TRBJ2-2,.,CASSFLGQLDRDIGGELFF,TGTGCCAGCAGCTTTCTTGGTCAGTTGGACAGGGATATCGGCGGGGAGCTGTTTTTT
TRBV2,TRBD1,TRBJ2-3,.,CASSVGQGFGDTQYF,TGTGCCAGCAGTGTAGGACAGGGGTTCGGAGATACGCAGTATTTT
TRBV10-2,TRBD1,TRBJ1-6,.,CASSELGEGATYNSPLHF,TGCGCCAGCAGTGAGCTCGGTGAGGGGGCGACCTATAATTCACCCCTCCACTTT
TRBV7-3,TRBD1,TRBJ2-4,.,CASSPGTGGTNIQYF,TGTGCCAGCAGCCCCGGGACAGGGGGCACAAACATTCAGTACTTC
TRBV9,TRBD2,TRBJ2-5,.,CASNWAGGQKETQYF,TGTGCCAGCAACTGGGCGGGGGGCCAGAAGGAGACCCAGTACTTC
TRBV5-1,TRBD1,TRBJ2-7,.,CASSNPRWTGEASYEQYF,TGCGCCAGCAGCAACCCGCGGTGGACAGGGGAGGCCTCCTACGAGCAGTACTTC
TRBV7-9,.,TRBJ1-1,.,CASSSTYGPGTEAFF,TGTGCCAGCAGCTCCACTTACGGACCGGGAACTGAAGCTTTCTTT
TRBV4-3,TRBD1,TRBJ2-1,.,CASSPHLDRAYNEQFF,TGCGCCAGCAGTCCGCACCTGGACAGGGCCTACAATGAGCAGTTCTTC
TRBV4-1,.,TRBJ2-1,.,CASSLGARGSYNEQFF,TGCGCCAGCAGCCTAGGAGCGAGGGGGTCCTACAATGAGCAGTTCTTC
TRBV9,.,TRBJ1-5,.,CASSVGLGNQPQHF,TGTGCCAGCAGCGTAGGATTAGGCAATCAGCCCCAGCATTTT
TRBV6-2/TRBV6-3,.,TRBJ1-5,.,CASSYGRGGGQPQHF,TGTGCCAGCAGTTACGGGAGGGGAGGGGGTCAGCCCCAGCATTTT
TRBV10-3,.,TRBJ1-5,.,CATMGGGGAGQPQHF,TGTGCCACCATGGGTGGGGGGGGCGCAGGGCAGCCCCAGCATTTT
TRBV14,TRBD2,TRBJ2-1,.,CASSQKRLAGNQFF,TGTGCCAGCAGCCAAAAGAGACTAGCGGGTAACCAGTTCTTC
TRBV9,.,TRBJ2-1,.,CASSITGFFYEQFF,TGTGCCAGCAGCATCACAGGATTTTTCTATGAGCAGTTCTTC
TRBV5-1,TRBD2,TRBJ2-5,.,CASSPPGGSETQYF,TGCGCCAGCAGCCCTCCGGGAGGGAGCGAGACCCAGTACTTC
TRBV27,TRBD1,TRBJ2-7,.,CASSPTGGIYEQYF,TGTGCCAGCAGTCCAACAGGGGGGATCTACGAGCAGTACTTC
TRBV2,TRBD2,TRBJ2-5,.,CASTSGYQETQYF,TGTGCCAGCACTAGCGGTTACCAAGAGACCCAGTACTTC
TRBV13,.,TRBJ2-5,.,CASNGEGQRETQYF,TGTGCCAGCAACGGTGAAGGGCAGCGGGAGACCCAGTACTTC
TRBV5-1,.,TRBJ2-3,.,CASSFSGPSTDTQYF,TGCGCCAGCAGCTTTAGCGGCCCTAGCACAGATACGCAGTATTTT
TRBV6-2/TRBV6-3,.,TRBJ2-2,.,CASSYMRQRELFF,TGTGCCAGCAGTTACATGAGACAGAGGGAGCTGTTTTTT
TRBV5-4,.,TRBJ2-6,once,CASSQASGSGANVLTF,TGTGCCAGCAGCCAGGCTTCGGGATCTGGGGCCAACGTCCTGACTTTC
TRBV6-1,.,TRBJ1-1,few,CASSEAGGRRGLTEAFF,TGTGCCAGCAGTGAAGCGGGGGGACGCCGAGGCCTCACTGAAGCTTTCTTT
TRBV11-3,TRBD1,TRBJ2-2,.,CASSLQGATGELFF,TGTGCCAGCAGCCTACAGGGGGCCACCGGGGAGCTGTTTTTT
TRBV6-5,TRBD1,TRBJ2-5,.,CASRRTGSETQYF,TGTGCCAGCAGACGGACAGGGTCGGAGACCCAGTACTTC
TRBV19,.,TRBJ1-6,.,CASGDWTSRYSPLHF,TGTGCCAGTGGGGACTGGACGTCGCGTTATTCACCCCTCCACTTT
TRBV12-3/TRBV12-4,.,TRBJ1-5,.,CASSLSEGQPQHF,TGTGCCAGCAGTTTATCGGAGGGTCAGCCCCAGCATTTT
TRBV4-1,.,TRBJ1-1,.,CASSQGIGANTEAFF,TGCGCCAGCAGCCAAGGTATAGGGGCCAACACTGAAGCTTTCTTT
TRBV19,.,TRBJ1-1,.,CASSESGITEAFF,TGTGCCAGTAGTGAGTCAGGGATCACTGAAGCTTTCTTT
TRBV15,.,TRBJ1-6,.,CATSRAGASYNSPLHF,TGTGCCACCAGCAGAGCAGGGGCCTCCTATAATTCACCCCTCCACTTT
TRBV5-1,.,TRBJ1-2,.,CASSLDTYSYGYTF,TGCGCCAGCAGCTTGGATACCTACTCCTATGGCTACACCTTC
TRBV11-3,TRBD1,TRBJ2-3,.,CASSPGDGTDNTDTQYF,TGTGCCAGCAGCCCAGGGGACGGGACAGACAACACAGATACGCAGTATTTT
TRBV7-2,.,TRBJ2-2,.,CASSLFSSKWTGELFF,TGTGCCAGCAGCTTATTCTCCAGTAAATGGACCGGGGAGCTGTTTTTT
TRBV6-5,TRBD1,TRBJ1-3,.,CASGRGTGVGNTIYF,TGTGCCAGCGGTCGAGGGACAGGGGTTGGAAACACCATATATTTT
TRBV19,TRBD1,TRBJ1-5,.,CASSRTGQNQPQHF,TGTGCCAGTAGTCGGACAGGGCAAAATCAGCCCCAGCATTTT
TRBV7-8,.,TRBJ1-1,.,CASSSGLWEVTEAFF,TGTGCCAGCAGCTCGGGGTTGTGGGAGGTGACTGAAGCTTTCTTT
TRBV12-3/TRBV12-4,.,TRBJ2-3,.,CASSPEGRDTQYF,TGTGCCAGCAGTCCCGAAGGGAGGGATACGCAGTATTTT
TRBV6-5,.,TRBJ1-5,.,CASKSLTGHQPQHF,TGTGCCAGCAAATCCCTCACTGGGCATCAGCCCCAGCATTTT
TRBV27,TRBD1,TRBJ1-1,once,CASSFYPVRTGEAPEAFF,TGTGCCAGCAGCTTTTATCCCGTACGGACAGGGGAAGCTCCTGAAGCTTTCTTT
TRBV13,TRBD1,TRBJ1-2,.,CASSSLLQGNDYGYTF,TGTGCCAGCAGCTCCCTCCTACAGGGGAATGACTATGGCTACACCTTC
TRBV7-9,TRBD1,TRBJ1-1,.,CASSYGTVSSSEAFF,TGTGCCAGCAGCTATGGGACAGTATCTTCGTCTGAAGCTTTCTTT
TRBV27,.,TRBJ1-1,.,CASSTGQQNTEAFF,TGTGCCAGCAGTACGGGACAACAGAACACTGAAGCTTTCTTT
TRBV5-1,.,TRBJ1-1,.,CASSWTDRGNTEAFF,TGCGCCAGCAGCTGGACGGACCGCGGGAATACTGAAGCTTTCTTT